These 15 T cell receptor beta chains were all obtained from the same sample, sequenced in a study of shared clonotypes between healthy human individuals. Terminally differentiated effector memory CD45RA+ cells were excluded by CCR7 positive selection of CD45RO-negative cells. Libraries were prepared by immunoSEQ multiplex PCR; TCRdb keeps only in-frame clonotypes and omits some of them. Of approximately 650,000 clones listed, 95% to 96% are singletons. Sample: naive CD8+ T cells sorted from blood. These receptors all stem from a woman aged 25 to 39 in good health.

The chain is built from TRBV6-5 and TRBJ2-7; perhaps TRBD1 as D (6 bases). This CDR3 comprises 13 residues. V was cut by 0 bases and J by 6 bases, with 9 bases left in between. Germline CDR1 MNHEY, CDR2 SVGAGI. This chain's CDR3 is CASSYSDSSEQYF. The DNA of the CDR3 is TGTGCCAGCAGTTACTCGGACAGTAGCGAGCAGTACTTC.

V and J are TRBV11-2 and TRBJ2-1, with 7 bases lining up with TRBD2. Germline loops: CDR1 SGHAT, CDR2 FQNNGV. V was clipped by 4 bases and J by 0 bases; unmatched bases: 6. This CDR3 spans 16 amino acids. CDR3: CASSSTAGNSYNEQFF. The CDR3 DNA sequence: TGTGCCAGCAGCTCAACAGCGGGAAACTCCTACAATGAGCAGTTCTTC. Looking up the rest from reference TRBV11-2 and TRBJ2-1 gives the full variable domain: EAGVAQSPRYKIIEKRQSVAFWCNPISGHATLYWYQQILGQGPKLLIQFQNNGVVDDSQLPKDRFSAERLKGVDSTLKIQPAKLEDSAVYLCASSSTAGNSYNEQFFGPGTRLTVL.

In DNA form, the CDR3 reads TGCGCCAGCAGCTTGGGAGGAATCGACAATGAGCAGTTCTTC. Protein: CASSLGGIDNEQFF. J is TRBJ2-1 and V is TRBV5-1; D is uncertain. CDR1 is SGHRS and CDR2 is YFSETQ in the germline V gene. Trimming shortened V by 0 bases and J by 5 bases, and 9 bases separated the two germline ends. The CDR3 contains 14 residues.

V and J are TRBV2 and TRBJ1-1; D is undetermined. V was cut by 8 bases and J by 5 bases, with 6 bases left in between. Germline V gives CDR1 SNHLY, CDR2 FYNNEI. This CDR3 region has 10 residues. Here the CDR3 reads CASGSTEAFF. The CDR3, as DNA: TGTGCCAGCGGTTCAACTGAAGCTTTCTTT.

This chain joins TRBV11-2 and TRBJ2-1, with 8 bases matching TRBD1. This CDR3 has 15 residues. Trimming removed 5 bases from V and 8 bases from J; junction bases left unmatched: 11. In germline, CDR1 is SGHAT, CDR2 FQNNGV. DNA for the CDR3: TGTGCCAGCAGCCGCCGGGACAGGTATGTCGATGAGCAGTTCTTC. This translates into CASSRRDRYVDEQFF.

The V call is TRBV7-9, the J call TRBJ2-7; possibly TRBD1 or TRBD2 for D (6 bases each). The V gene's germline CDR1 is SEHNR and CDR2 FQNEAQ (reference sequence). The CDR3 is 14 amino acids. Deletions cut 7 bases from V and 2 bases from J, with 15 bases between. CDR3 sequence: CASTPGGGAYEQYF. The CDR3 nucleotides read TGTGCCAGCACCCCCGGAGGGGGAGCCTACGAGCAGTACTTC.

This clone was seen just once. The chain couples TRBV19 to TRBJ2-2, with TRBD2 matching over 11 bases. The J segment lost 4 bases and the V segment lost 5 bases, leaving 3 bases of the junction unmatched. Germline V gene lookup returns CDR1 LNHDA and CDR2 SQIVND (reference sequence). CDR3 size: 15 residues. The CDR3 DNA sequence: TGTGCCAGTAGTCTTAGCGGGAGGGGCACCGGGGAGCTGTTTTTT. This encodes CASSLSGRGTGELFF.

This chain links TRBV5-1 with TRBJ1-1; D might be TRBD1 (5 bases). V was shortened by 3 bases and J by 5 bases, with 11 bases between the two germline ends. The CDR3 length is 13 residues. The germline V gene encodes CDR1 SGHRS and CDR2 YFSETQ. CDR3 nucleotide sequence: TGCGCCAGCAGCTCTGGGACGGCGACTGAAGCTTTCTTT. Translating gives CASSSGTATEAFF.

The V call is TRBV29-1, the J call TRBJ2-7; 9 positions match TRBD1. This CDR3 contains 15 residues. CDR1 SQVTM and CDR2 ANQGSEA come from the germline V gene. V lost 0 bases, J lost 2 bases, and 5 bases stayed unmatched. The CDR3 DNA reads as TGCAGCGTTGAAGATCCGGGACAGGGAACCTACGAGCAGTACTTC. This translates into CSVEDPGQGTYEQYF.

The chain joins TRBV5-8 to TRBJ2-7, with TRBD1 matching over 7 bases. Germline values: CDR1 SGHTS, CDR2 YDEGEE. The V segment lost 2 bases and the J segment 6 bases; nucleotides outside the gene matches: 8. The CDR3 extends over 14 amino acids. The CDR3 loop reads CASSFYTGVGEQYF. The DNA of the CDR3 is TGTGCCAGCAGCTTCTATACAGGGGTCGGCGAGCAGTACTTC.

The chain joins TRBV5-6 to TRBJ2-7, with D possibly being TRBD1 or TRBD2 (5 bases each). Germline V gene sequence: CDR1 SGHDT, CDR2 YYEEEE. Trimming cost V 4 bases and J 2 bases, with 13 bases left between them. The CDR3 has 14 residues. CDR3 DNA: TGTGCCAGCAGCCCCAGGGAGAGGACCTACGAGCAGTACTTC. This gives the protein CASSPRERTYEQYF.

This chain links TRBV5-6 with TRBJ2-5; D not certain. The CDR3 is made up of 11 amino acids. The V end lost 4 bases, the J end lost 5 bases, and 6 bases lay between the germline ends. Germline CDR1 reads SGHDT; CDR2 reads YYEEEE. Here the CDR3 reads CASSQTETQYF. CDR3 coding DNA: TGTGCCAGCAGCCAGACGGAGACCCAGTACTTC.

This clone was observed a single time. V gene TRBV14 combines with J gene TRBJ2-7, with TRBD1 matching 7 bases. There are 19 residues in the CDR3. Per germline, CDR1 SGHDN and CDR2 FVKESK. The trim removed 0 bases at V and 5 bases at J, leaving 19 bases unmatched. The CDR3 DNA reads TGTGCCAGCAGCCAAGAAAAGGATCTTAGGGGGCGGCTGTTCGACGAGCAGTACTTC. This translates into CASSQEKDLRGRLFDEQYF.

This chain uses TRBV7-9 with TRBJ1-2, with 8 bases that match TRBD1. Germline-derived CDR1 and CDR2 are SEHNR and FQNEAQ (reference sequence). Trimming at V came to 5 bases and at J to 1 base, leaving 6 bases not matched to a gene. CDR3 length equals 15 residues. This CDR3 is CASSAGQGHNYGYTF. The CDR3 bases are TGTGCCAGCAGCGCCGGACAGGGCCATAACTATGGCTACACCTTC.

The DNA for the CDR3 is TGTGCCAGCAGCCAGGGTGGCTATAGCACCGGGGAGCTGTTTTTT. Protein: CASSQGGYSTGELFF. The chain uses TRBV27 and TRBJ2-2; a possible D gene is TRBD1 (5 bases). Trimming removed 6 bases from V and 4 bases from J, with 15 bases in between. The CDR3 covers 15 residues. Germline CDR1 is MNHEY and CDR2 is SMNVEV (reference sequence).